The source of this T cell receptor (beta chain) is a study of OX40 agonist ivuxolimab in advanced cancers. Germline V gene data show CDR1 as SGHAT and CDR2 as FQNNGV. The CDR3 sequence is 14 residues long. V was clipped by 3 bases and J by 1 base, with 9 bases between them. The data were produced by immunoSEQ multiplex PCR, yet TCRdb's version contains in-frame clones alone and is incomplete. The data contain about 14,000 clones, 60% to 85% of them singletons. Material: CD4+ or CD8+ T cells sorted from blood, obtained in a trial of the OX40 agonist ivuxolimab. V and J are TRBV11-2 and TRBJ2-5; no firm D call. This clonotype was obtained from an adult with an advanced solid tumor such as melanoma, head and neck, liver or kidney cancer. CDR3: CASSLTVVQETQYF. In nucleotides, the CDR3 is TGTGCCAGCAGCTTGACGGTCGTCCAAGAGACCCAGTACTTC.